This is a list of T cell receptor beta chains from one sample in a study of cytomegalovirus exposure and HLA in healthy donors. The protocol was immunoSEQ multiplex PCR, while the TCRdb copy is restricted to in-frame clones and leaves out a portion. The top ten clones hold under 7% of a sample with approximately 130,000 clones, over 75% of them seen once. The sequenced sample was PBMCs. All receptors come from a man younger than 35 in good health and CMV-seropositive. Each CDR3 is given with its conserved first and last residue. The order of the fields is D gene, clone size, J gene, V gene, CDR3 protein, CDR3 DNA. D genes are given only for firm matches. The size entry is marked missing in some rows and otherwise reads once, few, many or a size class.

-,-,TRBJ1-6,TRBV2,CASSLREGVNNSPLHF,TGTGCCAGCAGCCTAAGGGAGGGAGTTAATAATTCACCCCTCCACTTT
-,-,TRBJ2-7,TRBV6-1,CASSATYEQYF,TGTGCCAGCAGTGCCACCTACGAGCAGTACTTC
-,-,TRBJ2-3,TRBV7-3,CASSGDSHTQYF,TGTGCCAGCAGTGGGGACTCACATACGCAGTATTTT
-,-,TRBJ2-3,TRBV18,CASSPAISDTQYF,TGTGCCAGCTCACCAGCTATCTCAGATACGCAGTATTTT
-,-,TRBJ1-1,TRBV18,CASSPIMNTEAFF,TGTGCCAGCTCACCTATAATGAACACTGAAGCTTTCTTT
-,-,TRBJ2-5,TRBV7-7,CASSLAVLREETQYF,TGTGCTAGCAGCTTAGCCGTGCTTCGGGAAGAGACCCAGTACTTC
TRBD1,-,TRBJ2-7,TRBV27,CASSLAPGQGYYEQYF,TGTGCCAGCAGTTTAGCCCCGGGACAGGGGTACTACGAGCAGTACTTC
TRBD2,-,TRBJ2-1,TRBV10-2,CASSESAASGSHNEQFF,TGCGCCAGCAGTGAGTCGGCGGCTAGCGGGTCTCACAATGAGCAGTTCTTC
-,-,TRBJ1-4,TRBV15,CATSRDLTENEKLFF,TGTGCCACCAGCAGAGATCTGACAGAAAATGAAAAACTGTTTTTT
-,-,TRBJ2-7,TRBV19,CASSTGYEQYF,TGTGCCAGTAGTACAGGCTACGAGCAGTACTTC
TRBD2,-,TRBJ2-2,TRBV29-1,CSVFGQAGGSTVELFF,TGCAGCGTTTTCGGTCAAGCGGGGGGCTCCACCGTGGAGCTGTTTTTT
-,-,TRBJ1-3,TRBV9,CASSVEARAGGNTIYF,TGTGCCAGCAGCGTAGAAGCGCGCGCGGGAGGAAACACCATATATTTT
TRBD2,few,TRBJ2-5,TRBV7-9,CASSLAGGQETQYF,TGTGCCAGCAGCTTAGCGGGGGGGCAAGAGACCCAGTACTTC
-,-,TRBJ2-1,TRBV4-1,CASSPPPTGRFNEQFF,TGCGCCAGCAGCCCCCCCCCGACAGGTCGTTTCAATGAGCAGTTCTTC
TRBD2,-,TRBJ2-3,TRBV15,CATSRDLAGTDTQYF,TGTGCCACCAGCAGAGATCTAGCGGGGACAGATACGCAGTATTTT
-,-,TRBJ1-1,TRBV11-2,CASSTTTRLEAFF,TGTGCCAGCAGCACTACGACCCGGCTTGAAGCTTTCTTT
TRBD2,-,TRBJ2-7,TRBV13,CASSSSRGLAGYEQYF,TGTGCCAGCAGCTCCTCCCGGGGACTAGCGGGTTACGAGCAGTACTTC
-,-,TRBJ1-5,TRBV13,CASSLSGSGNQPQHF,TGTGCCAGCAGCTTGTCAGGGTCGGGCAATCAGCCCCAGCATTTT
-,once,TRBJ1-1,TRBV28,CASSLYLGTDRWMNTEAFF,TGTGCCAGCAGTTTATATCTTGGGACTGATAGATGGATGAACACTGAAGCTTTCTTT
-,-,TRBJ1-1,TRBV25-1,CASSLPGEHTEAFF,TGTGCCAGCAGTCTTCCAGGGGAGCACACTGAAGCTTTCTTT
-,-,TRBJ2-5,TRBV2,CASSPTVETQYF,TGTGCCAGCAGTCCGACAGTCGAGACCCAGTACTTC
-,-,TRBJ1-1,TRBV7-9,CASSSGVNTEAFF,TGTGCCAGCAGCTCGGGGGTGAACACTGAAGCTTTCTTT
-,-,TRBJ2-1,TRBV19,CASSILFGGEGNEQFF,TGTGCCAGTAGTATTTTATTCGGGGGTGAAGGCAATGAGCAGTTCTTC
TRBD1,-,TRBJ1-3,TRBV9,CASSVGQGSGNTIYF,TGTGCCAGCAGCGTTGGACAGGGCTCTGGAAACACCATATATTTT
TRBD1,-,TRBJ1-2,TRBV27,CASSFSPALTQGGYTF,TGTGCCAGCAGTTTCTCCCCAGCCTTAACACAGGGGGGGTACACCTTC
TRBD2,-,TRBJ2-3,TRBV5-1,CASSLELAGAIADTQYF,TGCGCCAGCAGCTTGGAGCTAGCGGGGGCAATCGCAGATACGCAGTATTTT
TRBD1,-,TRBJ1-5,TRBV4-2,CASSQAGQGIGQPQHF,TGTGCCAGCAGCCAAGCAGGACAGGGAATCGGTCAGCCCCAGCATTTT
-,few,TRBJ2-1,TRBV28,CATFYTYNEQFF,TGTGCCACCTTTTATACCTACAATGAGCAGTTCTTC
-,-,TRBJ1-2,TRBV6-1,CASTPPRQAYGYTF,TGTGCCAGCACCCCCCCCCGACAGGCCTATGGCTACACCTTC
-,-,TRBJ2-7,TRBV29-1,CSVGEGQYEQYF,TGCAGCGTTGGAGAGGGGCAATACGAGCAGTACTTC
TRBD1,-,TRBJ1-6,TRBV6-5,CASSYTGGSPLHF,TGTGCCAGCAGTTACACAGGGGGTTCACCCCTCCACTTT
TRBD1,-,TRBJ2-7,TRBV27,CASSLPGQGRYEQYF,TGTGCCAGCAGTTTGCCGGGACAGGGGCGTTACGAGCAGTACTTC
-,few,TRBJ1-6,TRBV9,CASSVAPGLDSPLHF,TGTGCCAGCAGCGTAGCCCCGGGACTTGATTCACCCCTCCACTTT
-,-,TRBJ1-4,TRBV5-6,CASSPRGATNEKLFF,TGTGCCAGCTCCCCCCGTGGGGCGACTAATGAAAAACTGTTTTTT
TRBD2,few,TRBJ2-1,TRBV29-1,CSADRTSGRDEQFF,TGCAGCGCTGACCGGACTAGCGGGAGGGATGAGCAGTTCTTC
TRBD2,-,TRBJ2-1,TRBV13,CASTDGGAIYNEQFF,TGTGCCAGCACCGACGGGGGGGCGATCTACAATGAGCAGTTCTTC
-,-,TRBJ1-5,TRBV21-1,CASSKECQFSNQPQHF,TGTGCCAGCAGCAAAGAGTGCCAGTTTAGCAATCAGCCCCAGCATTTT
-,-,TRBJ1-3,TRBV7-9,CASSLALGLLGNTIYF,TGTGCCAGCAGCTTAGCCCTGGGCCTTCTGGGAAACACCATATATTTT
-,-,TRBJ1-4,TRBV27,CASSLVQGSEKLFF,TGTGCCAGCAGTTTAGTTCAGGGGAGTGAAAAACTGTTTTTT
-,-,TRBJ1-1,TRBV21-1,CASSKGDRMNTEAFF,TGTGCCAGCAGCAAAGGGGACAGGATGAACACTGAAGCTTTCTTT
TRBD1,-,TRBJ2-5,TRBV11-2,CASSLRGPETQYF,TGTGCCAGCAGCTTAAGGGGGCCGGAGACCCAGTACTTC
-,few,TRBJ1-3,TRBV10-1,CASTQADSSSGNTIYF,TGCGCCAGCACCCAGGCGGACAGTAGCTCTGGAAACACCATATATTTT
TRBD2,-,TRBJ2-5,TRBV28,CASNSGLAGETQYF,TGTGCCAGCAATTCGGGACTAGCGGGAGAGACCCAGTACTTC
TRBD1,-,TRBJ1-5,TRBV5-5,CASSLDRVVQPQHF,TGTGCCAGCAGCCTCGACAGGGTGGTTCAGCCCCAGCATTTT
TRBD1,-,TRBJ1-2,TRBV12-5,CASGSSGTGRIYGYTF,TGTGCTAGTGGCTCATCCGGGACAGGGAGGATCTATGGCTACACCTTC
TRBD1,-,TRBJ2-1,TRBV29-1,CSVDCGDRGNEQFF,TGCAGCGTGGACTGTGGAGACAGGGGCAATGAGCAGTTCTTC
TRBD2,few,TRBJ2-7,TRBV4-1,CASSQGAAGGEQYF,TGCGCCAGCAGCCAAGGGGCCGCGGGGGGCGAGCAGTACTTC
TRBD1,-,TRBJ2-3,TRBV10-2,CASSQRQGMAAGTDTQYF,TGCGCCAGCAGTCAGAGACAGGGCATGGCTGCGGGCACAGATACGCAGTATTTT
-,-,TRBJ1-2,TRBV6-5,CASSYSNPGYGYTF,TGTGCCAGCAGTTACTCGAATCCGGGTTATGGCTACACCTTC